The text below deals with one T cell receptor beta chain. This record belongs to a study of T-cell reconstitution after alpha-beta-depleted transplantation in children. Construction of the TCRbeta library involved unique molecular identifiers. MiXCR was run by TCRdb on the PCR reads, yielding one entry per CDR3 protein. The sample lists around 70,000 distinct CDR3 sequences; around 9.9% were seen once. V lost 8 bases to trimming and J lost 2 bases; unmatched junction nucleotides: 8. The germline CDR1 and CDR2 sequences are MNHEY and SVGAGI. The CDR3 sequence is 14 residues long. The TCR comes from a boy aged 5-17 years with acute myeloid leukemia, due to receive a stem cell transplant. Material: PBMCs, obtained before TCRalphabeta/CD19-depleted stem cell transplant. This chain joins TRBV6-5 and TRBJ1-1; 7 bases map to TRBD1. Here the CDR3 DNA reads TGTGCCAGCCAACAGGGGCGGCGAAACACTGAAGCTTTCTTT. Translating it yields CASQQGRRNTEAFF.